The clone carrying this T cell receptor (beta chain) was seen ten or more times. Its antigen remains unknown. Patients counted as stable if ophthalmopathy did not develop within 18 months. Orbital computed tomography and thyroid ultrasound, together with serum TRAb and thyroxine and clinical symptoms, were used for diagnoses. The PBMCs had their origin in 8.5 to 10 ml of fresh peripheral blood. This sample is part of a study of T cells in Graves' hyperthyroidism and ophthalmopathy. General study findings and limits: Blood held most thyroid clonotypes expanded above 0.001 frequency.

The source material, RNA transcripts, was used to amplify TCR beta CDR3 regions. TCR CDR3 regions were first amplified by RT-PCR with HTBI primers. From the multiplex PCR reads, TCRdb called clonotypes with MiXCR, one entry per CDR3 protein. The sample carries 550,000 to 800,000 distinct CDR3 sequences, around 15% recorded once. This CDR3 has 14 residues. V lost 0 bases and J 4 bases, leaving 10 bases between the germline ends. In germline, CDR1 is DFQATT, CDR2 SNEGSKA (reference sequence). The sequence was collected from a young man with Graves' hyperthyroidism. The genes are TRBV20-1 and TRBJ2-1; D gene unclear. The source material was blood. In DNA, the CDR3 is TGCAGTGCTAGAGATAAGGACCGGTACAATGAGCAGTTCTTC. Residues: CSARDKDRYNEQFF.